A selection of T cell receptor beta chains follows, all from one sample in a study of cytomegalovirus exposure and HLA in healthy donors. The assay was immunoSEQ multiplex PCR, and TCRdb's table has in-frame clones only and misses some. In the table there are about 180,000 clones, around 80% of which are singletons. The sequenced material came from PBMCs. These receptor sequences come from a man younger than 30 in good health and CMV-seronegative. Both conserved end residues are part of each CDR3. D genes are given only for firm matches. Clone size is given for some rows only: seen once, a few or many times, or a class if the clone is expanded.

clone_size	d_call	v_call	j_call	cdr3_nt	cdr3_aa
NA	NA	TRBV15	TRBJ2-1	TGTGCCACCAGCAGAGACAGGTCGGCTGAGCAGTTCTTC	CATSRDRSAEQFF
NA	TRBD1	TRBV9	TRBJ2-2	TGTGCCAGCAGCGCTAGACAGGGGGGGAACACCGGGGAGCTGTTTTTT	CASSARQGGNTGELFF
NA	TRBD2	TRBV6-1	TRBJ2-2	TGTGCCAGCAGTGGGTTCCGGCTAGCGGGGGGACTGGGCGCCGGGGAGCTGTTTTTT	CASSGFRLAGGLGAGELFF
NA	NA	TRBV6-4	TRBJ2-1	TGTGCCAGCAGTGACGGGCACGGGGGCAATGAGCAGTTCTTC	CASSDGHGGNEQFF
once	NA	TRBV5-6	TRBJ2-5	TGTGCCAGCAGCCGGGCAGGGGTCGGAGAGACCCAGTACTTC	CASSRAGVGETQYF
NA	TRBD1	TRBV6-5	TRBJ2-7	TGTGCCAGCAGTTACGGACAGGGGACCTACGAGCAGTACTTC	CASSYGQGTYEQYF
NA	TRBD1	TRBV5-6	TRBJ2-6	TGTGCCAGCAGCTCCGTCCCGGGACAGGGGCCGGCTGGAAACAACGTCCTGACTTTC	CASSSVPGQGPAGNNVLTF
NA	TRBD1	TRBV2	TRBJ1-2	TGTGCCAGCGGGGGGACAGGGGCCTATGGCTACACCTTC	CASGGTGAYGYTF
NA	NA	TRBV15	TRBJ1-1	TGTGCCACCAGCAGAGTGGCAGGTCGAAACACTGAAGCTTTCTTT	CATSRVAGRNTEAFF
NA	NA	TRBV4-1	TRBJ1-3	TGCGCCAGCAGCCAAGACCGCCAGGGGTCCTCTGGAAACACCATATATTTT	CASSQDRQGSSGNTIYF
NA	TRBD1	TRBV28	TRBJ2-7	TGTGCCAGCAGCCGACAGGGTGATAATCACGAGCAGTACTTC	CASSRQGDNHEQYF
NA	NA	TRBV6-1	TRBJ1-2	TGTGCCAGCAGTGAAGCGCTGAGGCTAAACTATGGCTACACCTTC	CASSEALRLNYGYTF
NA	NA	TRBV6-4	TRBJ2-7	TGTGCCTCCACAGGGCTCGGTCTTGACGAGCAGTACTTC	CASTGLGLDEQYF
NA	TRBD2	TRBV5-5	TRBJ2-1	TGTGCCAGCAGCTTGTTGCCAGGACTAGTTGGCAATGAGCAGTTCTTC	CASSLLPGLVGNEQFF
NA	TRBD1	TRBV2	TRBJ1-2	TGTGCCATACAGGGGGCTGACGGCTATGGCTACACCTTC	CAIQGADGYGYTF
NA	NA	TRBV5-1	TRBJ1-1	TGCGCCAGCAGCTTATCGGGGGTGAACACTGAAGCTTTCTTT	CASSLSGVNTEAFF
NA	TRBD1	TRBV7-2	TRBJ1-2	TGTGCCAGCAGCCCCGGGACAGGGGACCTGGGCTACACCTTC	CASSPGTGDLGYTF
NA	TRBD1	TRBV28	TRBJ2-7	TGTGCCAGCAGCCCGACCGGGACAGGGACTTACGAGCAGTACTTC	CASSPTGTGTYEQYF
NA	TRBD2	TRBV2	TRBJ2-1	TGTGCCAGCAGTGAAAGCCTAGCGGGGAACAATGAGCAGTTCTTC	CASSESLAGNNEQFF
NA	TRBD2	TRBV13	TRBJ2-7	TGTGCCAGCAGCTCAGCGGGAGGGCCGAACGAGCAGTACTTC	CASSSAGGPNEQYF